This entry concerns a single TCR beta chain. This clone's antigen is unknown. Per-base quality was not reported, and no clone a single base away is much larger than it. Samples from volunteer blood donors who had recovered from COVID-19 were contributed by a second Seattle source. Collaborating institutions collected whole blood in K2EDTA tubes following their own protocols. For TCRbeta analysis, collaborator samples were shipped as frozen whole blood, as isolated PBMCs, or as DNA extracted from either sample type. This sample is part of a study of blood T cell repertoires in COVID-19 (dated by TCRdb to 2020 to 2021). Concerning the study at large: The collaborator samples originated in the United States, Italy and Spain and spanned the acute and convalescent phases of COVID-19. A freely available public database, intended as a resource for researchers studying the immune response to SARS-CoV-2, is where the repertoires were released. The sample metadata nearly always contained a de-identified subject ID, COVID-19 status, age in years and sex. Where available, HLA class I and class II types were taken from metadata supplied by the sample provider and were not determined by assay-based typing. The prospective study material was composed of cDNA or gDNA derived from T cells, B-cell-depleted T cells, or PBMCs. Samples came from the ongoing ImmuneRACE study (first 160 participants) plus 1,254 subjects from 6 global collaborators. Subjects who had been exposed to COVID-19, were actively infected with it, or had recovered from it provided the deeply sampled blood TCRbeta repertoires that made up the dataset.

Results and caveats for the whole study, not just this receptor: The amount of clinical and demographic metadata varied by source and participant and was provided uncurated.

TCRbeta CDR3 regions were amplified from genomic DNA using the immunoSEQ Assay, a bias-controlled multiplex PCR. In the source study's methods: Nucleated cell counts per sample were estimated from amplification of reference gene primers within the assay. Sequence reads were collapsed and filtered to measure the absolute abundance of every unique TCRbeta CDR3 rearrangement. For each sample, productive Simpson clonality was calculated as the square root of Simpson's diversity index across productive rearrangements. TCRdb limited this immuneACCESS table to in-frame rearrangements with V and J called. A share of clones is missing; checked studies link under half to unresolved V genes, and the rest is unexplained. The DNA was the basis for D and trimming; V, J and clone size are from that table. The sample table holds roughly 280,000 clones, of which around 87% were seen once. The ten largest make up over 2% of the sample.

CDR1 and CDR2, per the germline V gene, are SGDLS and YYNGEE. V sheds 3 bases and J sheds 5 bases, leaving 20 bases between their ends. The CDR3 numbers 16 residues from cysteine through phenylalanine. Only the CDR3 region is kept as DNA, spanning 48 bases read in frame from base 1. The clonotype originates from a woman in her 50s who had recovered from COVID-19. The chain joins TRBV9 to TRBJ2-5; TRBD2 is possibly the D segment (6 matching bases). The sequenced sample consisted of peripheral blood. DNA sequence: TGTGCCAGCAGCGAATGGGACCTGGGGAGGTGGGAGACCCAGTACTTC. Translated, it reads CASSEWDLGRWETQYF.